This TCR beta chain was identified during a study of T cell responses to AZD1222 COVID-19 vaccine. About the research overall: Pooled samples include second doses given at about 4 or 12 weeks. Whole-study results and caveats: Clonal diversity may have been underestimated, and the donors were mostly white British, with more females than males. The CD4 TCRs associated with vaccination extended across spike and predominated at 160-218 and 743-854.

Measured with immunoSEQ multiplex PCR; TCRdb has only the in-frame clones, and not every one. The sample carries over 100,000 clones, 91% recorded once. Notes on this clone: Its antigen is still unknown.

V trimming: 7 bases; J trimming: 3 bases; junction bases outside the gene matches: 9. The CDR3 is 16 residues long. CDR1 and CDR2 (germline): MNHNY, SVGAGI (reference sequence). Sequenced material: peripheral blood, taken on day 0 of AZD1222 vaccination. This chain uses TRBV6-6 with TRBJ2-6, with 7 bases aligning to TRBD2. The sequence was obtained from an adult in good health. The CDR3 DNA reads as TGTGCCAGCACCGGGACTCGCGGGAGTGGGGCCAACGTCCTGACTTTC. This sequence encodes CASTGTRGSGANVLTF.